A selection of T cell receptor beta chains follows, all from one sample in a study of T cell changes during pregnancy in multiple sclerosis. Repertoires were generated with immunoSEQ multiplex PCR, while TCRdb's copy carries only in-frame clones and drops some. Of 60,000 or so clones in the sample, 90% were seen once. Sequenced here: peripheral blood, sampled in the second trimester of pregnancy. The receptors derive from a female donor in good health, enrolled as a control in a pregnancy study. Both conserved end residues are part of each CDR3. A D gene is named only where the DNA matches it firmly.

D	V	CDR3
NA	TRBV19	CASSIASTNEKLFF
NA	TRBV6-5	CASTPGGGWTEAFF
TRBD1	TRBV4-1	CASSQVSSTGDRNSPLHF
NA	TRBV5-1	CASSLRAGPGNTIYF
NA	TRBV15	CATSRPLDNSPLHF
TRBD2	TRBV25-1	CASSEGSGRSLEQFF
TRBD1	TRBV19	CASSGTGGGYTF
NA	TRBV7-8	CASSLASGPYEQYF
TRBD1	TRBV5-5	CASSPGTGIYEQYF
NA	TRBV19	CASSMLGVLNTEAFF
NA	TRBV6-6	CASSIVGGPGELFF
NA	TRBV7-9	CASSPRSSYEQYF
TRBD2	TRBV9	CASSPPPGRGGHNEQFF
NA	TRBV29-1	CSVPRDSKTGNTIYF
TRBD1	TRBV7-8	CASSPRTGQETQYF
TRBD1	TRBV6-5	CASSRLRQGINEQYF
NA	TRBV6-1	CASSERGRGNQPQHF
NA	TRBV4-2	CASSQDPDVRVEKLFF
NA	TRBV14	CASSQVWSGTQYF
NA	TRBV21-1	CASRTSQCRSTGELFF
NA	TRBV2	CASRRGSGELFF
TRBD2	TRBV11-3	CASSLTETWVAGTLTWYF
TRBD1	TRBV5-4	CASSLQGSTDTQYF
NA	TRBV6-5	CASTQFRGNTIYF
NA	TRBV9	CASSISSAPGAGELFF
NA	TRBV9	CASSVLGAYNEQFF
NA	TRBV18	CASSVTARETQYF
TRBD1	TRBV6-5	CASKGTGGWTEAFF
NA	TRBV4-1	CASSQGTVAGTEAFF
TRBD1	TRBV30	CAWSVGQAGNQPQHF
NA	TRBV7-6	CASSFSVGETQYF
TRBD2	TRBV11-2	CASSPGTRVIDTGELFF
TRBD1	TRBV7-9	CASSLSPGTGPAEAFF
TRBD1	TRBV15	CATSSTGGEQYF
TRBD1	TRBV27	CASSPKGQGSYGYTF
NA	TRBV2	CASSELRRSQHF
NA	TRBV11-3	CASSLESRSYEQYF
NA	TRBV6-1	CASSVGRDSPYEQYF
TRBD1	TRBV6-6	CASRTDRSNQPQHF
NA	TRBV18	CASSPSTGETQYF
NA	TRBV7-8	CATQRWGLSGNTIYF
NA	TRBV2	CASSELNYNEQFF
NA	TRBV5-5	CASSSGLTTEAFF
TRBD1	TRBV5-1	CASSLQGGNQPQHF
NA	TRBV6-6	CASSYWDTNQPQHF
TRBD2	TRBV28	CASSSNSGMAPDTQYF
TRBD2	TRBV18	CASSPLASGETGELFF
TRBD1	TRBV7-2	CASSLFPTRTGGSYEQYF
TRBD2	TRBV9	CASSVGLAGTYEQYF
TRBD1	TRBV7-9	CASSLFDREAPEQYF
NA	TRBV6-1	CASSITGNTEAFF
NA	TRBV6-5	CASSSDSGRDEAFF